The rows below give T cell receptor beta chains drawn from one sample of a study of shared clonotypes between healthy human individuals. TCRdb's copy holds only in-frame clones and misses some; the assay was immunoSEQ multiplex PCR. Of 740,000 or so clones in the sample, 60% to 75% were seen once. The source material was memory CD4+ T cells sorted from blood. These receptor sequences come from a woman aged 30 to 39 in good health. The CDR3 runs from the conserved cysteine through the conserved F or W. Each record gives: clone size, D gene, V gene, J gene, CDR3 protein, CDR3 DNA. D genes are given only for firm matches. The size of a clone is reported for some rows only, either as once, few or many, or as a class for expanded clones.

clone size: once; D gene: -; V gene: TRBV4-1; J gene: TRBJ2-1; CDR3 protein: CASSQVGADYNEQFF; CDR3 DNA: TGCGCCAGCAGCCAAGTAGGTGCGGACTACAATGAGCAGTTCTTC
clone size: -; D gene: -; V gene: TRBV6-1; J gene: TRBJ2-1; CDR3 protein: CASRGSSYNEQFF; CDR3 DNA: TGTGCCAGCAGGGGTAGCTCCTACAATGAGCAGTTCTTC
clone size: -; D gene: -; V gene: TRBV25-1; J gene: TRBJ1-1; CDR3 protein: CASSEIQGDRNTEAFF; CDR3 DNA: TGTGCCAGCAGTGAAATACAGGGAGATCGGAACACTGAAGCTTTCTTT
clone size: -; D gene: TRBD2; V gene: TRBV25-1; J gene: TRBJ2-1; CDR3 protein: CASSEVLAGDEQFF; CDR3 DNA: TGTGCCAGCAGTGAAGTACTAGCGGGAGATGAGCAGTTCTTC
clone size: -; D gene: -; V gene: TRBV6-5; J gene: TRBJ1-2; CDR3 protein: CASSDRDNYGYTF; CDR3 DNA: TGTGCCAGCAGTGACCGGGACAACTATGGCTACACCTTC
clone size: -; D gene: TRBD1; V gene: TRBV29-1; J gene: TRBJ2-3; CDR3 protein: CSVEGQGVRGRITDTQYF; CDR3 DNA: TGCAGCGTTGAGGGACAGGGGGTGCGGGGCCGAATCACAGATACGCAGTATTTT
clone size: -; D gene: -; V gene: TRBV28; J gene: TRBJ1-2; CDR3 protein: CASRLLPDGLTF; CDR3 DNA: TGTGCCAGCCGACTGCTACCTGATGGGTTAACCTTC
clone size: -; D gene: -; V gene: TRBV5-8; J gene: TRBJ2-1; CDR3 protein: CASRRVNEQFF; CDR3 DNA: TGTGCCAGCAGGAGGGTAAATGAGCAGTTCTTC
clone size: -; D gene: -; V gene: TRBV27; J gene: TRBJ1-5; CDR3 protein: CASPPAVIPQPQHF; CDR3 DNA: TGTGCCAGCCCCCCCGCAGTGATACCTCAGCCCCAGCATTTT
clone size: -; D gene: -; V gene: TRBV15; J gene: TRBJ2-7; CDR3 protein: CATSLRWSSYEQYF; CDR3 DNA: TGTGCCACCAGCCTCCGCTGGAGCTCCTACGAGCAGTACTTC
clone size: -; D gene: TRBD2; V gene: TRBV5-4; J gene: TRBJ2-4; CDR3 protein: CASHRAGGDIQYF; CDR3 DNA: TGTGCCAGCCATAGAGCGGGAGGAGACATTCAGTACTTC
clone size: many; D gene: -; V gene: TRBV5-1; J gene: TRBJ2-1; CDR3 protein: CASSLDSSSYNEQFF; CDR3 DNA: TGCGCCAGCAGCTTGGATAGCAGCTCCTACAATGAGCAGTTCTTC
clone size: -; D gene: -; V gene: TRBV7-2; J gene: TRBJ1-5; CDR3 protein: CASGTQSDQPQHF; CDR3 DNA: TGTGCCAGCGGGACGCAGTCCGATCAGCCCCAGCATTTT
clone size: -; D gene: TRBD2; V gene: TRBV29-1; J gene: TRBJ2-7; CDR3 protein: CSVGREGREQYF; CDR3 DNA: TGCAGCGTTGGGAGGGAGGGGCGCGAGCAGTACTTC
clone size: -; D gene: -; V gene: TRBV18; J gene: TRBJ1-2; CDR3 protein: CASAAGDYGYTF; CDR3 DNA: TGTGCCAGCGCAGCGGGGGACTATGGCTACACCTTC
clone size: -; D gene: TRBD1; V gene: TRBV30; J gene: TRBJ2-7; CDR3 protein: CAWSVGTGSSYEQYF; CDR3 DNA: TGTGCCTGGAGTGTGGGGACAGGGAGCTCCTACGAGCAGTACTTC
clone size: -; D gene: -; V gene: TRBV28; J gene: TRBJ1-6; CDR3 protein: CAIMRGSPYNSPLHF; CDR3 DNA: TGTGCCATCATGCGGGGAAGCCCCTATAATTCACCCCTCCACTTT
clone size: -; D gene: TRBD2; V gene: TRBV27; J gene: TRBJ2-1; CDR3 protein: CASNTAGGPSYNEQFF; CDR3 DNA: TGTGCCAGCAACACAGCGGGAGGGCCCTCCTACAATGAGCAGTTCTTC